This paragraph covers one T cell receptor beta chain sequence. The entry originates in a study of T cell repertoires in cytomegalovirus infection. The length of the CDR3 is 19 residues. The ends lost 7 bases at V and 0 bases at J; junction bases unmatched: 21. CDR1 GTSNPN and CDR2 SVGIG come from the germline V gene (reference sequence). TCRdb recomputed calls from the reads with MiXCR, one row per CDR3 protein. The profile shows more than 85,000 distinct CDR3 sequences, about 22% of them singletons. The sequence derives from a human donor in good health (CMV status not recorded). Some clones in this sample may be carry-over from other donors' samples. The sequenced material came from CD8+ T cells from PBMCs. This rearrangement joins TRBV30 to TRBJ2-3, with 8 bases that match TRBD1. The CDR3 region is CASTPPGQVIVSSTDTQYF. The CDR3 DNA reads as TGTGCCTCGACCCCACCGGGACAGGTTATAGTCTCTAGCACAGATACGCAGTATTTT.